This T cell receptor beta chain was observed in a study of cytomegalovirus exposure and HLA in healthy donors. On the study more broadly: The same platform used for the approximately 700 first-cohort repertoires was also used for the 120 or so validation repertoires, as a later analysis reported. Notes on the study in general: Specific recognition of CMV antigens was confirmed in vitro for a few chains (all CMV-associated). Reportedly, cytomegalovirus status was diagnosed with high sensitivity and specificity. The study put 150 or so TCR beta chains on its list as cytomegalovirus-associated.

Details on this clone: The antigen is unknown.

Losses at the gene ends were 0 bases for V and 9 bases for J; bases not matched to a gene: 9. Germline loops: CDR1 SGDLS, CDR2 YYNGEE. The CDR3 consists of 16 residues. Clones were read by immunoSEQ multiplex PCR, and TCRdb kept only the in-frame ones, dropping some. This sample has about 150,000 clones; 85% to 90% occur once, and the top ten carry 3% to 3.5%. The sequence was collected from a woman aged 18-35 years in good health and CMV-seropositive. The sequenced sample was PBMCs. The gene calls are TRBV9 and TRBJ2-1; 10 nucleotides line up with TRBD2. CDR3 sequence: CASSVGASGSKSEQFF. The CDR3 region has the DNA TGTGCCAGCAGCGTAGGGGCTAGCGGGAGTAAGAGTGAGCAGTTCTTC. Together with reference TRBV9 and TRBJ2-1, the CDR3 gives the full variable domain: DSGVTQTPKHLITATGQRVTLRCSPRSGDLSVYWYQQSLDQGLQFLIQYYNGEERAKGNILERFSAQQFPDLHSELNLSSLELGDSALYFCASSVGASGSKSEQFFGPGTRLTVL.